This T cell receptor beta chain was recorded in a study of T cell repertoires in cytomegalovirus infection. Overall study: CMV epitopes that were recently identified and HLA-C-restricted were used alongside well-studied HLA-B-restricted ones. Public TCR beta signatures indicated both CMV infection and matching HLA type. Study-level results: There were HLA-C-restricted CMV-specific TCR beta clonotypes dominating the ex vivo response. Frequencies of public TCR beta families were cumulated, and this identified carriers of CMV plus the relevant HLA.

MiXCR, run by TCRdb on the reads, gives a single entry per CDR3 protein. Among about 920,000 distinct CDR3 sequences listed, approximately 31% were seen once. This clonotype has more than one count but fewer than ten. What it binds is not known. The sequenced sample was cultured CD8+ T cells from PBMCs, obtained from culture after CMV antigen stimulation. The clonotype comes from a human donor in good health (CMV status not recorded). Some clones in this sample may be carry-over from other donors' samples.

The CDR3 protein is CASSPLDVDNEQFF. CDR3 coding DNA: TGTGCCAGCAGTCCCCTGGACGTTGACAATGAGCAGTTCTTC. The gene calls are TRBV6-5 and TRBJ2-1, with no clear D. The CDR3 sequence is 14 residues long. V dropped 5 bases and J dropped 5 bases, with 13 bases sitting between them. Germline V lookup: CDR1 MNHEY, CDR2 SVGAGI.